Described below is a single T cell receptor beta chain sequence and its context. Its binding antigen is unknown. Base qualities are missing; no much larger clone stands one base away. The CDR3 numbers 14 residues from cysteine through phenylalanine. Only CDR3 DNA is held: 42 bases, read in frame from base 1. V sheds 4 bases and J sheds 0 bases, leaving 9 bases between their ends. CDR1 ENHRY and CDR2 SYGVKD were looked up in the germline V gene. This sample was taken from a study of blood T cell repertoires in COVID-19 (dated by TCRdb to 2018 to 2020). Some background on the complete study: Samples from collaborators originated in the United States, Italy and Spain and spanned both the acute and convalescent phases of COVID-19. The prospective study material was composed of cDNA or gDNA derived from T cells, B-cell-depleted T cells, or PBMCs. The repertoires were released in a freely available public database intended as a resource for research on the immune response to SARS-CoV-2. Where available, HLA class I and class II types were obtained from metadata supplied by the sample provider rather than from assay-based typing. The dataset comprised deeply sampled blood TCRbeta repertoires from subjects exposed to, actively infected with, or recovered from COVID-19. A de-identified subject ID, COVID-19 status, age in years and sex were almost always included in the sample metadata. The samples were drawn from two sources: the first 160 participants of the ongoing ImmuneRACE study, and fewer than 1,500 subjects contributed by 6 global collaborators.

Participants in the prospective study were aged 18 to 89 years, lived in 20 to 30 United States geographic areas, and enrolled through a virtual design. Cohort assignment in the prospective study relied on participant-reported clinical history from a screening survey and a study questionnaire. In the prospective study, mobile phlebotomists collected whole blood, serum and a nasopharyngeal or oropharyngeal swab from each participant. Participants in the prospective study had the option to provide additional blood draws and questionnaires over a roughly two-month period. Prospective study blood samples were shipped either frozen or at room temperature before DNA extraction. General findings and caveats noted by the study authors: How much clinical and demographic metadata was included differed by source and by participant, and the metadata was provided uncurated.

TCRbeta CDR3 regions were amplified from genomic DNA using the immunoSEQ Assay, a bias-controlled multiplex PCR. As for how the authors treated the data: Nucleated cell counts per sample were estimated from amplification of reference gene primers within the assay. To quantify the absolute abundance of each unique TCRbeta CDR3 rearrangement, sequence reads were collapsed and filtered. For each sample, productive Simpson clonality was calculated as the square root of Simpson's diversity index over productive rearrangements. TCRdb's version of the immuneACCESS table is confined to in-frame rearrangements and falls short of the full clone set. An unresolved V gene accounts for under half of the shortfall where checked; the remainder is of unknown origin. V and J calls and clone size come straight from that table; D and trimming were deduced from the DNA. This sample lists fewer than 200,000 clones; over 75% were detected once. Of the sample, around 6% falls within the top ten clones.

This receptor was taken from a woman between 40 and 55 years old with acute COVID-19. Input material: PBMCs or T cells enriched from blood (not recorded which). The rearrangement joined TRBV10-3 to TRBJ1-1, with no D gene named confidently. The CDR3 reads CAISGTNMNTEAFF. The nucleotide sequence reads as follows: TGTGCCATCAGTGGCACAAATATGAACACTGAAGCTTTCTTT.